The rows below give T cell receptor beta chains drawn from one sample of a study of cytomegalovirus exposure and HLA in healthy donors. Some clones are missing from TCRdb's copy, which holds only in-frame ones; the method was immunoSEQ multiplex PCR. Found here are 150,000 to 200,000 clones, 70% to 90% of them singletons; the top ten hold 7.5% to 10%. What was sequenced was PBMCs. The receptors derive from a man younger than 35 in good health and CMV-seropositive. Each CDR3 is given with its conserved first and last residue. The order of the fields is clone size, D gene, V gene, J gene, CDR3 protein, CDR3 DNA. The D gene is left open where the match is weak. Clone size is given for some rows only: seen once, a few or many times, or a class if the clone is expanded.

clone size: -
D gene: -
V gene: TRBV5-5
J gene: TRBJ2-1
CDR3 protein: CASSYSRGKSSFF
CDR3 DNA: TGTGCCAGCAGTTATTCGCGCGGGAAAAGTTCGTTCTTC

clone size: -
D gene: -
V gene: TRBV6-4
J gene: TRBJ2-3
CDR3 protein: CASSDSGTPGDTQYF
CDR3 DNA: TGTGCCAGCAGTGACTCTGGCACTCCGGGGGATACGCAGTATTTT

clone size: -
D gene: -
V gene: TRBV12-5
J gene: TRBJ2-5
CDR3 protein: CASGLDSQETQYF
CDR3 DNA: TGTGCTAGTGGTTTGGACAGCCAAGAGACCCAGTACTTC

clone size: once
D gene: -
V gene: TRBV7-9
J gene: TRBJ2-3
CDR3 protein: CSSSRRDRSYTSTDTQYF
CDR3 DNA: TGTTCCAGCAGCAGGCGCGACAGGTCATACACTAGCACAGATACGCAGTATTTT

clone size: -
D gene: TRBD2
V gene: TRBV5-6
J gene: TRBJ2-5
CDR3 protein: CASSLVPGLATGETQYF
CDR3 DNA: TGTGCCAGCAGCTTGGTTCCGGGACTAGCCACGGGAGAGACCCAGTACTTC

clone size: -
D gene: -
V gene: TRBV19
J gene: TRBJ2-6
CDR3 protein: CASSIRGQGGVLTF
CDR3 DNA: TGTGCCAGTAGTATAAGGGGGCAGGGGGGCGTCCTGACTTTC

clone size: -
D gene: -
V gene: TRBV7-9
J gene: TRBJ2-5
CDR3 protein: CASSLLYKTEETQYF
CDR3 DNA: TGTGCCAGCAGCTTACTTTATAAGACTGAGGAGACCCAGTACTTC

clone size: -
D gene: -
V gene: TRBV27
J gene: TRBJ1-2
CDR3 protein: CASSRSGNYGYTF
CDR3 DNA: TGTGCCAGCTCTAGGAGCGGAAACTATGGCTACACCTTC

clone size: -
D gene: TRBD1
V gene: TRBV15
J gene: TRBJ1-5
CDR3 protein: CATSTTGTNQPQHF
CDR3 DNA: TGTGCCACCAGCACGACAGGGACCAATCAGCCCCAGCATTTT

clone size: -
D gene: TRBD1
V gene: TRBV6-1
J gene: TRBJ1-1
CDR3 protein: CASSEKGAGNTEAFF
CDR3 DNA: TGTGCCAGCAGTGAAAAGGGGGCCGGGAACACTGAAGCTTTCTTT

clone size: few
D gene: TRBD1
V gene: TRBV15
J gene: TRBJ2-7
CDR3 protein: CATSTSGTGGYEQYF
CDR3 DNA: TGTGCCACCAGCACATCCGGGACAGGGGGCTACGAGCAGTACTTC

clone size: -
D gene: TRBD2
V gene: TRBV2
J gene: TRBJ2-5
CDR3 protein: CASSEGGGGYF
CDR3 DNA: TGTGCCAGCAGTGAAGGGGGGGGAGGGTACTTC

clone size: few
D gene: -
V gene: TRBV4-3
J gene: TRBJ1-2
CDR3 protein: CASSQDLWQDYGYTF
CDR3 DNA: TGCGCCAGCAGCCAAGATCTGTGGCAGGACTATGGCTACACCTTC

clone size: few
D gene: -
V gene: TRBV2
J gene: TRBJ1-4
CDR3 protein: CASSEARPPEGKLFF
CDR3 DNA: TGTGCCAGCAGTGAAGCGCGGCCCCCTGAAGGAAAACTGTTTTTT

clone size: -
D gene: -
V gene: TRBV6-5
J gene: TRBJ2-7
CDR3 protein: CASSYSRGPSYEQYF
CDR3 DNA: TGTGCCAGCAGTTACTCGCGGGGCCCATCCTACGAGCAGTACTTC

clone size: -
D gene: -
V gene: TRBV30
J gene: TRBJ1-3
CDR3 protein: CAWSVTRQHSGNTIYF
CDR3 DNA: TGTGCCTGGAGTGTAACCCGACAGCACTCTGGAAACACCATATATTTT

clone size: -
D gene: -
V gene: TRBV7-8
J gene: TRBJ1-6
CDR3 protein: CASSLSGSDSPLHF
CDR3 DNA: TGTGCCAGCAGCCTCAGTGGGAGCGATTCACCCCTCCACTTT

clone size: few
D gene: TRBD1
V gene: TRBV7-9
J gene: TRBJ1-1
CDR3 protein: CASSGLGTGSRNPEAFF
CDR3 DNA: TGTGCCAGCAGTGGCCTCGGGACAGGGAGTCGAAATCCCGAAGCTTTCTTT

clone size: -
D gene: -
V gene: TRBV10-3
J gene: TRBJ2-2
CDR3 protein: CAINPSTDGNVGGELFF
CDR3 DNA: TGTGCCATCAACCCCTCGACCGACGGGAATGTCGGCGGGGAGCTGTTTTTT

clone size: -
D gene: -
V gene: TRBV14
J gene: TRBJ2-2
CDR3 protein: CASSQTTLVPGELFF
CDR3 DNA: TGTGCCAGCAGCCAAACCACGCTAGTCCCCGGGGAGCTGTTTTTT

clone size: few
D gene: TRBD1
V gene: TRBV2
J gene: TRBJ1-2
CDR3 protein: CASSERQGVNGYTF
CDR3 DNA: TGTGCCAGCAGTGAGCGGCAGGGGGTAAATGGCTACACCTTC

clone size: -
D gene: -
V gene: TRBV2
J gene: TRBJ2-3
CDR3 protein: CASSEKHTDTQYF
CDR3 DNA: TGTGCCAGCAGTGAAAAACACACAGATACGCAGTATTTT

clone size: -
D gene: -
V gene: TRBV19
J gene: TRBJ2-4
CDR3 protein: CASSRRRNLAKNIQYF
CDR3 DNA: TGTGCCAGTTCCCGACGCAGGAATTTAGCCAAAAACATTCAGTACTTC

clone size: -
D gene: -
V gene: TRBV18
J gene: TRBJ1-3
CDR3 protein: CASSPPSGNSGNTIYF
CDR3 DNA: TGTGCCAGCTCACCACCAAGCGGGAACTCTGGAAACACCATATATTTT

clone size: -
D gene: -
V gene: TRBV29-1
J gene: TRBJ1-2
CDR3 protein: CSVGGAYGYTF
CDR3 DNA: TGCAGCGTTGGGGGAGCCTATGGCTACACCTTC

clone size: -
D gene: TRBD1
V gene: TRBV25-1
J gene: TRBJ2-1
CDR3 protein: CASSGRDRDHNEQFF
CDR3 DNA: TGTGCCAGCAGTGGCCGGGACAGAGACCACAATGAGCAGTTCTTC

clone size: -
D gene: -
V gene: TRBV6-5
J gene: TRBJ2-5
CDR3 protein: CAAREGEWETQYF
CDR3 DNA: TGTGCCGCGAGAGAGGGGGAATGGGAGACCCAGTACTTC

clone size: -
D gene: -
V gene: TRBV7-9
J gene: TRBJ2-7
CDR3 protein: CASSLVAHEQYF
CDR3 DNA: TGTGCCAGCAGCTTAGTTGCCCACGAGCAGTACTTC

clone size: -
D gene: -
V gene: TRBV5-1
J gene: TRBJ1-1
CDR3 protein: CASSLTLQVNTEAFF
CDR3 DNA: TGCGCCAGCAGCTTAACGCTACAGGTTAACACTGAAGCTTTCTTT

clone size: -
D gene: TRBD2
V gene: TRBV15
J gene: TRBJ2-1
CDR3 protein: CATSREFGGGLNEQFF
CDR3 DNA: TGTGCCACCAGCAGAGAATTCGGGGGGGGACTCAATGAGCAGTTCTTC

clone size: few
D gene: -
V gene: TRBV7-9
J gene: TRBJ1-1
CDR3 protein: CASSIQLNTEAFF
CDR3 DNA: TGTGCCAGCAGCATACAGCTGAACACTGAAGCTTTCTTT

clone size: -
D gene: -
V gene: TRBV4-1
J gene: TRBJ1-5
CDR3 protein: CASSPILGQGGQPQHF
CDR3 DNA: TGCGCCAGCAGCCCTATCCTGGGTCAAGGCGGCCAGCCCCAGCATTTT

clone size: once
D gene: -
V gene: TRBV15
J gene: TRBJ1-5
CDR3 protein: CATSLPGHSNQPQHF
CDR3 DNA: TGTGCCACCAGTCTACCGGGACACAGCAATCAGCCCCAGCATTTT

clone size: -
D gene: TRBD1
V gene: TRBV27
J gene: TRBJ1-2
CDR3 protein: CASRDRVLDGYTF
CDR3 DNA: TGTGCCAGCAGGGACAGGGTCTTGGATGGCTACACCTTC

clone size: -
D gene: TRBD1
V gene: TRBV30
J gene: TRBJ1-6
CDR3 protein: CAWAQGLNSPLHF
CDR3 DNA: TGTGCCTGGGCACAGGGGCTCAATTCACCCCTCCACTTT

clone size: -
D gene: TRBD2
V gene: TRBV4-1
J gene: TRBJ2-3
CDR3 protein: CASSQEGMRGDTQYF
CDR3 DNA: TGCGCCAGCAGCCAAGAAGGGATGCGGGGGGATACGCAGTATTTT

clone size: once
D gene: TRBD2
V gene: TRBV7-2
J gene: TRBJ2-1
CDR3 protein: CASSLVLGTSDYNEQFF
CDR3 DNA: TGTGCCAGCAGCTTAGTTCTGGGGACTAGCGACTACAATGAGCAGTTCTTC

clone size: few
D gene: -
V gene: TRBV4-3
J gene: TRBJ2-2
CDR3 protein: CASSQLGRLGGRELFF
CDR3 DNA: TGCGCCAGCAGCCAACTGGGGAGGCTAGGAGGGCGGGAGCTGTTTTTT

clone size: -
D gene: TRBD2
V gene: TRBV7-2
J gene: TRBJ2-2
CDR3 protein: CASSPMGLATNTGELFF
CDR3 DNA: TGTGCCAGCAGCCCAATGGGACTAGCTACGAACACCGGGGAGCTGTTTTTT

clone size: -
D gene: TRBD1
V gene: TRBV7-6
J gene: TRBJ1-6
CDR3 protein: CASSPSSRQGARNSPLHF
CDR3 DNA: TGTGCCAGCAGCCCTAGTTCGAGACAGGGGGCCAGGAATTCACCCCTCCACTTT

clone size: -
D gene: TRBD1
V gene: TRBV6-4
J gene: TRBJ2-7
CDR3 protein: CASKDRVGIREQYF
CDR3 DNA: TGTGCCAGCAAAGACAGGGTCGGCATCCGCGAGCAGTACTTC

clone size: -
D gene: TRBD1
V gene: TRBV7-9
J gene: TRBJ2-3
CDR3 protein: CASSWDSSTDTQYF
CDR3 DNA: TGTGCCAGCAGCTGGGACAGTAGCACAGATACGCAGTATTTT

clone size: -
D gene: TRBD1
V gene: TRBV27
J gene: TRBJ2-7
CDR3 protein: CASSFRDRDYEQYF
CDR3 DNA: TGTGCCAGCAGTTTCCGGGACAGGGACTACGAGCAGTACTTC

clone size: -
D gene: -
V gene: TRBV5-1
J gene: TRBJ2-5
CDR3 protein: CASSLTPGVGETQYF
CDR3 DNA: TGCGCCAGCAGCTTGACCCCGGGAGTTGGAGAGACCCAGTACTTC